The T cell receptor beta chain under discussion was sequenced for a study of T-cell memory formation after mild COVID-19. Whole-study findings and limits: Contracting clones from day 15 to 85 showed balanced CD4/CD8; later expanders favored CD4+. Confirmation was lacking for SARS-CoV-2 specificity of second-wave clones that peaked on day 37.

Between the trimmed V and J ends, which lost 0 bases and 0 bases, there was a span of 9 bases. This CDR3 spans 15 amino acids. Germline CDR1 is DFQATT and CDR2 is SNEGSKA (reference sequence). This clonotype occurred a few times. The target antigen is unknown. Constant-segment primers were used for 5'RACE, and the resulting TCR alpha and TCR beta cDNA libraries carried sample barcodes and UMIs. TCRdb reanalysed the 5' RACE reads using MiXCR and keeps one entry per CDR3 protein. The profile shows over 70,000 distinct CDR3 sequences, roughly an eighth of them singletons. Source material: PBMCs or a T cell subset sorted from them (not recorded which). The J gene is TRBJ2-4, the V gene TRBV20-1; D is unresolved. This TCR derives from an adult woman who had mild COVID-19 (a few samples of this study predate the infection). Cell type and time point are not known. The CDR3 protein is CSARDILLAKNIQYF. Written as DNA, the CDR3 is TGCAGTGCTAGAGATATATTATTAGCCAAAAACATTCAGTACTTC.